The 6 T cell receptor beta chains below all came from one sample that was sequenced in a study of CD8 T cells in ankylosing spondylitis. Each CDR3 protein is one row after TCRdb ran MiXCR on the 5' RACE reads. Of about 160,000 distinct CDR3 sequences in the sample, around two fifths were seen once. Material: synovial fluid, either unsorted or a sorted T cell fraction (not recorded which). The source is a male donor with ankylosing spondylitis.

The chain employs TRBV5-1 and TRBJ2-4; a weak D match, TRBD1 (8 bases). Germline V lookup: CDR1 SGHRS, CDR2 YFSETQ. This CDR3 contains 19 residues. Trimming cost V 0 bases and J 7 bases, with 26 bases left between them. This CDR3 reads CASSLVGPHRGGSRNIQYF. Here the CDR3 DNA reads TGCGCCAGCAGCTTGGTGGGGCCCCACAGGGGGGGGTCTCGGAACATTCAGTACTTC.

This clonotype occurred many times. The V gene is TRBV7-9, the J gene TRBJ2-5; tentative D call: TRBD2 (7 bases). Germline lookup yields CDR1 SEHNR and CDR2 FQNEAQ (reference sequence). Deletions cut 8 bases from V and 5 bases from J, with 18 bases between. This CDR3 is 14 amino acids long. The CDR3 nucleotides are TGTGCCAGCGAGTCGGTGGGGGGGCCGGAGACCCAGTACTTC. Its protein is CASESVGGPETQYF.

The rearrangement uses TRBV5-6 and TRBJ2-1, with 7 bases fitting TRBD2. J lost 4 bases, V lost 0 bases, and 10 bases had no gene match. Germline CDR1 and CDR2: SGHDT and YYEEEE. CDR3 size: 17 residues. In nucleotides, the CDR3 is TGTGCCAGCAGCTTGGTAATAGGGCTAGCGGAATACAATGAGCAGTTCTTC. Amino acids: CASSLVIGLAEYNEQFF.

The V and J genes are TRBV16 and TRBJ2-6; TRBD2 aligns across 8 bases. Trimming at V came to 4 bases and at J to 0 bases, leaving 2 bases not matched to a gene. The CDR3 extends over 16 amino acids. The V gene's germline CDR1 is KGHSY and CDR2 FQNENV. The CDR3 sequence is CASSRTSSSGANVLTF. CDR3 bases: TGTGCCAGCAGCCGGACTAGCAGCTCTGGGGCCAACGTCCTGACTTTC.

The genes are TRBV28 and TRBJ1-2; D is perhaps TRBD1 (5 bases). The CDR3 totals 16 residues. The germline V and J ends were trimmed by 5 bases and 1 base, with 17 bases remaining between them. Looked up from germline, CDR1 is MDHEN and CDR2 is SYDVKM. In DNA form, the CDR3 reads TGTGCCAGCAGTCCGCTCGGGACGGAGTTTAACTATGGCTACACCTTC. As protein: CASSPLGTEFNYGYTF.

The chain combines TRBV6-2 or TRBV6-3 with TRBJ2-2; D is ambiguous. Germline V CDR1 and CDR2: MNHEY, SVGEGT. Trimming removed 2 bases from V and 4 bases from J, with 5 bases in between. This CDR3 spans 13 amino acids. CDR3 amino acids: CASSYDSTGELFF. The CDR3 DNA reads as TGTGCCAGCAGTTACGATTCCACCGGGGAGCTGTTTTTT.